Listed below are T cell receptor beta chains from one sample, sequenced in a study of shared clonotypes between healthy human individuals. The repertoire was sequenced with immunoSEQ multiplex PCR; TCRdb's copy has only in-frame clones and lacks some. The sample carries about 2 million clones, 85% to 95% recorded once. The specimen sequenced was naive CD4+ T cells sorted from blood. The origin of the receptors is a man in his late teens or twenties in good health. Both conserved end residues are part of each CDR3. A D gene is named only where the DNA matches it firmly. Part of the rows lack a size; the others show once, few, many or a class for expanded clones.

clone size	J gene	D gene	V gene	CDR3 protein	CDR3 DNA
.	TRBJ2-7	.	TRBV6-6	CASSYGIYEQYF	TGTGCCAGCAGTTATGGAATTTACGAGCAGTACTTC
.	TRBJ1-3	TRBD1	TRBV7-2	CASSLAGQSSGNTIYF	TGTGCCAGCAGCTTAGCGGGACAGAGCTCTGGAAACACCATATATTTT
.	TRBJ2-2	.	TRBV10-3	CAIATSFGNTGELFF	TGTGCCATCGCTACCTCGTTCGGGAACACCGGGGAGCTGTTTTTT
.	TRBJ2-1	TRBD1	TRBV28	CASSSPDREKYNEQFF	TGTGCCAGCAGCTCCCCCGACAGGGAAAAGTACAATGAGCAGTTCTTC
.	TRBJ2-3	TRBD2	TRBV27	CASTLGGVTDTQYF	TGTGCCAGCACCCTGGGAGGGGTCACAGATACGCAGTATTTT
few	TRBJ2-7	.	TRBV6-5	CASSQTYEQYF	TGTGCCAGCAGCCAAACCTACGAGCAGTACTTC
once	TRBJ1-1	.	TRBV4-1	CASSRQKRTEAFF	TGCGCCAGCAGCCGCCAAAAACGAACTGAAGCTTTCTTT
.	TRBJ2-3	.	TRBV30	CAWSPLASTDTQYF	TGTGCCTGGAGTCCCCTAGCCTCCACAGATACGCAGTATTTT
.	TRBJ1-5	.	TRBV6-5	CASSYSREGNQPQHF	TGTGCCAGCAGTTACTCACGGGAGGGCAATCAGCCCCAGCATTTT
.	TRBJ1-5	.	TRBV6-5	CASSPFWEDQPQHF	TGTGCCAGCAGCCCGTTCTGGGAGGATCAGCCCCAGCATTTT